Following are 22 T cell receptor beta chains from one sample sequenced in a study of CD8+ T cells in alopecia areata. Extraction and reverse transcription of RNA yielded cDNA as the sequencing template. Measured with immunoSEQ multiplex PCR; TCRdb has only the in-frame clones, and not every one. The repertoire has roughly 100,000 clones, about 40% of them found once; the top ten carry roughly 18%. The treatment denotes: oral pan-JAK inhibitor, 5-10 mg twice daily. Material: CD8+ T cells sorted from blood, obtained at week 24, from a patient treated with tofacitinib. The receptors stem from a human donor with alopecia areata.

V usage is TRBV27 and J usage is TRBJ1-4; D uncertain. Between the trimmed V and J ends, which lost 0 bases and 5 bases, there was a span of 10 bases. This CDR3 has 15 residues. Germline CDR1 reads MNHEY; CDR2 reads SMNVEV (reference sequence). CDR3 sequence: CASSLSGPWNEKLFF. The CDR3 bases are TGTGCCAGCAGTTTATCTGGGCCTTGGAATGAAAAACTGTTTTTT. Variable domain in full (rest from reference TRBV27 and TRBJ1-4): EAQVTQNPRYLITVTGKKLTVTCSQNMNHEYMSWYRQDPGLGLRQIYYSMNVEVTDKGDVPEGYKVSRKEKRNFPLILESPSPNQTSLYFCASSLSGPWNEKLFFGSGTQLSVL.

The rearrangement links TRBV29-1 to TRBJ2-1; D assignment may be TRBD1 or TRBD2 (5 bases each). V lost 3 bases and J lost 2, with 5 bases in between. The germline V gene has CDR1 SQVTM and CDR2 ANQGSEA. The CDR3 sequence is 12 residues long. The CDR3 here is CSVEGAYNEQFF. CDR3 bases: TGCAGCGTTGAGGGGGCCTACAATGAGCAGTTCTTC.

Notes on this clone: One end of the junction is discordant with germline, which a read error may explain. The chain has TRBV6-4 and TRBJ2-1; a weak D match, TRBD1 (6 bases). Germline loops: CDR1 MRHNA, CDR2 SNTAGT. This CDR3 is 17 amino acids long. DNA of the CDR3: TGTGCCAGCAGTTACTCGAACTCTCCTCAAGGGGGTGGTGAGCAGTTCTTC. It is translated as CASSYSNSPQGGGEQFF.

There are a few counts of this clone. The rearrangement joins TRBV4-1 to TRBJ1-5; D unresolved. Between the trimmed V and J ends, which lost 0 bases and 4 bases, there was a span of 10 bases. This CDR3 region has 15 residues. Germline loops: CDR1 MGHRA, CDR2 YSYEKL. CDR3 DNA: TGCGCCAGCAGCCAAGATTGGAGGCTAAATCAGCCCCAGCATTTT. This codes for CASSQDWRLNQPQHF.

This chain links TRBV27 with TRBJ2-1; D is perhaps TRBD1 (5 bases). The germline gives CDR1 MNHEY, CDR2 SMNVEV (reference sequence). This CDR3 is 13 amino acids long. Trimming cost V 6 bases and J 4 bases, with 10 bases left between them. The CDR3 DNA follows: TGTGCCAGCAGGCTGACAGCTTACAATGAGCAGTTCTTC. Protein sequence: CASRLTAYNEQFF.

V usage is TRBV19 and J usage is TRBJ1-5; D call uncertain. Germline CDR1 reads LNHDA; CDR2 reads SQIVND (reference sequence). The length of the CDR3 is 13 residues. Trimming pared 11 bases from V and 5 bases from J, leaving 16 bases between. The CDR3: CAGSRGPDQPQHF. The CDR3 coding sequence is TGTGCCGGATCCAGAGGGCCCGATCAGCCCCAGCATTTT.

This clone has just one count. The chain is built from TRBV5-1 and TRBJ2-5; tentatively, D is TRBD1 (5 bases). V lost 2 bases, J lost 5 bases, and 16 bases lay in between. The CDR3 covers 15 residues. Per the germline V gene, CDR1 is SGHRS and CDR2 is YFSETQ. The CDR3 nucleotides read TGCGCCAGCAGCTTACGAAAGGGGATTGGGGAGACCCAGTACTTC. This encodes CASSLRKGIGETQYF.

This chain joins TRBV7-9 and TRBJ2-1; 8 bases align to TRBD1. Germline V gene sequence: CDR1 SEHNR, CDR2 FQNEAQ (reference sequence). The V segment lost 4 bases and the J segment 5 bases; nucleotides outside the gene matches: 7. The CDR3 totals 15 residues. DNA of the CDR3: TGTGCCAGCAGCTCCCGGGACAGGATTGACAATGAGCAGTTCTTC. Translating gives CASSSRDRIDNEQFF.

The V and J genes are TRBV4-1 and TRBJ2-7, with D perhaps TRBD1 (5 bases). The germline V gene encodes CDR1 MGHRA and CDR2 YSYEKL. Trimming pared 1 base from V and 2 bases from J, leaving 12 bases between. This CDR3 has 15 residues. Here the CDR3 reads CASSQVDTYAYEQYF. Here the CDR3 DNA reads TGCGCCAGCAGCCAAGTGGACACCTACGCCTACGAGCAGTACTTC.

The chain carries TRBV29-1 and TRBJ1-2, with a tentative D call TRBD1 (5 bases). CDR3 size: 13 residues. Germline loops: CDR1 SQVTM, CDR2 ANQGSEA. V was trimmed by 5 bases and J by 5 bases, leaving 15 bases between them. Here the CDR3 reads CSVLGRVNYGYTF. The CDR3 region has the DNA TGCAGCGTTTTGGGCAGGGTTAATTATGGCTACACCTTC.

The V and J genes are TRBV5-1 and TRBJ2-1; the D gene is possibly TRBD2 (6 bases). V lost 4 bases and J lost 7, with 18 bases in between. CDR1 and CDR2 from the germline V gene are SGHRS and YFSETQ. The CDR3 contains 15 residues. CDR3 in amino acids: CASSGGERRDNEQFF. The CDR3 DNA reads TGCGCCAGCAGCGGAGGGGAGCGGAGAGATAATGAGCAGTTCTTC.

This clone was picked up a small number of times. V is TRBV27 and J is TRBJ2-1; 9 bases line up with TRBD1. V was pared by 4 bases and J by 7 bases, with 11 bases of the junction left unmatched. Per germline, CDR1 MNHEY and CDR2 SMNVEV (reference sequence). CDR3 length: 16 amino acids. The CDR3 here is CASSSIPGQGQNEQFF. CDR3 DNA: TGTGCCAGCAGTTCCATTCCGGGACAGGGTCAGAATGAGCAGTTCTTC.

This clone was counted between two and nine times. The V call is TRBV25-1, the J call TRBJ2-3, with TRBD2 identical over 11 bases. The trim removed 2 bases at V and 2 bases at J, leaving 3 bases unmatched. The CDR3 has 16 amino acids. Germline CDR1 MGHDK, CDR2 SYGVNS. CDR3 in DNA: TGTGCCAGCAGTGAACTTAGCGGGAGGGCCACAGATACGCAGTATTTT. Protein sequence: CASSELSGRATDTQYF.

In its sample, this clone was seen a few times. This chain joins TRBV25-1 and TRBJ2-1, with 9 bases identical to TRBD2. Germline V gene lookup returns CDR1 MGHDK and CDR2 SYGVNS. This CDR3 contains 15 residues. Losses at the gene ends were 1 base for V and 6 bases for J; bases not matched to a gene: 4. CDR3: CASSELAGGLNEQFF. For the CDR3, the DNA is TGTGCCAGCAGTGAATTGGCGGGAGGGCTCAATGAGCAGTTCTTC.

The CDR3 loop is CASSAGIGQPQHF. The CDR3 coding sequence is TGTGCCAGCAGTGCAGGGATAGGTCAGCCCCAGCATTTT. The V gene is TRBV6-4, the J gene TRBJ1-5; D is possibly TRBD1 (5 bases). The germline gives CDR1 MRHNA, CDR2 SNTAGT. V dropped 4 bases and J dropped 6 bases, with 10 bases sitting between them. The CDR3 is 13 residues long.

This clone was counted only a few times. The sample has other DNA sequences that encode this CDR3 too. The rearrangement uses TRBV28 and TRBJ2-3, with 9 bases aligning to TRBD2. Germline V lookup: CDR1 MDHEN, CDR2 SYDVKM. CDR3 size: 14 residues. Losses at the gene ends were 3 bases for V and 3 bases for J; bases not matched to a gene: 1. The DNA of the CDR3 is TGTGCCAGCAGTTTTCTAGCGGGAACAGATACGCAGTATTTT. Its translation: CASSFLAGTDTQYF.

The chain has TRBV11-3 and TRBJ2-3; D is unclear. The CDR3 covers 16 residues. Trimming pared 3 bases from V and 6 bases from J, leaving 19 bases between. Germline values: CDR1 SGHNT, CDR2 YENEEA. The CDR3 DNA reads TGTGCCAGCAGCTTTCGCCCAGACATTCAAATGGATACGCAGTATTTT. Translated, it gives CASSFRPDIQMDTQYF. Full variable domain (missing parts from reference TRBV11-3 and TRBJ2-3): EAGVVQSPRYKIIEKKQPVAFWCNPISGHNTLYWYLQNLGQGPELLIRYENEEAVDDSQLPKDRFSAERLKGVDSTLKIQPAELGDSAVYLCASSFRPDIQMDTQYFGPGTRLTVL.

The CDR3 loop is CAWSPSWANGYTF. CDR3 bases: TGTGCCTGGAGCCCCTCGTGGGCCAATGGCTACACCTTC. The chain is built from TRBV30 and TRBJ1-2; D is uncertain. Trimming left V 3 bases short and J 6 bases short, with 14 bases between. There are 13 residues in the CDR3. Per germline, CDR1 GTSNPN and CDR2 SVGIG (reference sequence).

CDR3 sequence: CASSQDTSLLGYEQYF. For the CDR3, the DNA is TGCGCCAGCAGCCAGGATACTAGCCTGCTTGGCTACGAGCAGTACTTC. The chain links TRBV4-1 to TRBJ2-7, with a tentative D call TRBD2 (6 bases). V was trimmed by 3 bases and J by 3 bases, leaving 18 bases between them. The CDR3 is 16 residues long. Germline V gives CDR1 MGHRA, CDR2 YSYEKL.

This clone was seen more than once but under ten times. The chain has TRBV29-1 and TRBJ1-5; D remains ambiguous. Germline values: CDR1 SQVTM, CDR2 ANQGSEA. V lost 3 bases and J 8 bases, leaving 17 bases between the germline ends. This CDR3 has 14 amino acids. In DNA form, the CDR3 reads TGCAGCGTTGATGGGCTGCAGCTTCGGAAGCCCCAGCATTTT. Residues: CSVDGLQLRKPQHF.

The chain employs TRBV2 and TRBJ2-1, with 10 bases that match TRBD1. CDR1 and CDR2 (germline): SNHLY, FYNNEI. Trimming removed 6 bases from V and 9 bases from J; junction bases left unmatched: 8. CDR3 size: 14 residues. CDR3 nucleotides: TGTGCCAGCAGGGCGACAGGGGGCGAGCTTGAGCAGTTCTTC. Residues: CASRATGGELEQFF.

This sequence joins TRBV4-1 and TRBJ2-1, with TRBD2 as a possible D gene (5 bases). The CDR3 covers 17 residues. CDR1 is MGHRA and CDR2 is YSYEKL in the germline V gene. V was shortened by 1 base and J by 2 bases, with 15 bases between the two germline ends. The CDR3 DNA reads as TGCGCCAGCAGCCAAGTGGCAAGCGCGGGCGCCTACAATGAGCAGTTCTTC. This codes for CASSQVASAGAYNEQFF.